This T cell receptor (beta chain) was sequenced in a study of blood T cell repertoires in COVID-19. Using immunoSEQ multiplex PCR, the repertoire was profiled, and TCRdb retains in-frame clones only, with some absent. The sample carries 250,000 to 300,000 clones, around 92% recorded once. Germline CDR1 is SGHNT and CDR2 is YYREEE (reference sequence). V was clipped by 4 bases and J by 4 bases, with 8 bases between them. The CDR3 is made up of 12 amino acids. The chain joins TRBV5-4 to TRBJ1-1; no clear D. Input material: PBMCs or T cells enriched from blood (not recorded which). The clonotype was recovered from a woman aged 55-69 years who had recovered from COVID-19. In DNA, the CDR3 is TGTGCCAGCAGCCGGGTTGGCACTGAAGCTTTCTTT. Protein product: CASSRVGTEAFF.